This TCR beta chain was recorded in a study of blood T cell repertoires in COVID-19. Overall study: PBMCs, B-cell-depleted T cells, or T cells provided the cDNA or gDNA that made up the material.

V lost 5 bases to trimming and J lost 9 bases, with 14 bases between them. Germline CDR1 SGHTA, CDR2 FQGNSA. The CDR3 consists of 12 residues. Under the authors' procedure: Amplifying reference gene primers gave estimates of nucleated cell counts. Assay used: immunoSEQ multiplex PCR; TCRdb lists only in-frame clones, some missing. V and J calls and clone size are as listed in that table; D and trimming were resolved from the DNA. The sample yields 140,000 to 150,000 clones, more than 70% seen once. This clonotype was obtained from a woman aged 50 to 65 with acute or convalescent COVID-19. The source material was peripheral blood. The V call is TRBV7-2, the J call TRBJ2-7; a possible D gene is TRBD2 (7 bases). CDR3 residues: CASSPGGHGQYF. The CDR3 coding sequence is TGTGCCAGCAGCCCCGGGGGGCATGGGCAGTACTTC. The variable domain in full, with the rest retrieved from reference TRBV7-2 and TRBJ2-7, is GAGVSQSPSNKVTEKGKDVELRCDPISGHTALYWYRQSLGQGLEFLIYFQGNSAPDKSGLPSDRFSAERTGGSVSTLTIQRTQQEDSAVYLCASSPGGHGQYFGPGTRLTVT.